Here is one TCR beta chain with its context. This clonotype was found a few times. Its antigen is currently not known. Qualities for individual bases were not recorded, and no much larger clone is one base off. These data belong to a study of identical twins listed by TCRdb under 2016. Study-level background: To test whether fetal clonotypes persist, the study used deep sequencing on TCR alpha and beta repertoires from monozygotic twins, unrelated adults of various ages, and cord blood. To rule out contamination, the twin experiments were replicated at different times with different library preparation protocols.

Every donor in the study was a healthy Caucasian. The twin cohort consisted of three pairs of female monozygotic twins, all aged about 18 to 30 years. Positive isolation kits from Invitrogen were used to isolate the CD4+ and CD8+ T cell populations. General findings and caveats noted by the study authors: Compared with coincidental sharing between unrelated individuals, an excess of low generation-probability sequences was observed among out-of-frame TCR alpha sequences shared between twins. Because the same donors could not be followed over many years, the conclusions relied on cross-sectional statistical analysis. In monozygotic twins, out-of-frame TCR alpha sharing was systematically underestimated by recombination models, although the models agreed with sharing between unrelated individuals. Zero-insertion analyses could be partly confounded by invariant T cells such as MAIT and iNKT, although diverse VJ usage argued against such confounding for most clonotypes. Abundant cord blood beta clonotypes had fewer insertions, young adult naive repertoires showed a similar but weaker trend, and memory repertoires showed no such trend. A weaker excess of twin sharing was found in beta out-of-frame sequences because the signal-to-noise ratio was lowered by fewer shared sequences.

The receptor library was made with 5' RACE. TCRdb records Illumina HiSeq 2000 as the sequencer. A universal primer binding site was introduced by template switching, and a unique molecular identifier was present in the final cDNA, enabling accurate counting of TCR cDNA molecules. First-strand cDNA for TCR alpha and beta chains was synthesized from specific primers in the conserved constant-segment region. To control for contamination, each cDNA library was double barcoded with a SMART-Mk sample barcode plus Illumina barcodes. TruSeq adapter sequences and Illumina sample barcodes were added in two successive PCR steps. The Illumina HiSeq platform was used with custom primers to sequence TCR alpha and beta cDNA libraries. The authors processed their data as follows. MiGEC was used to process raw reads and extract unique molecular identifiers, and MiXCR was used to find CDR3 positions. Recombination models were inferred per individual with the repgenHMM and IGoR tools using an EM algorithm. Shared clonotypes were analyzed with the tcR package in R, and sharing was normalized by the product of cloneset sizes. Out-of-frame nonproductive sequences were analyzed to study raw recombination free of thymic and clonal selection effects. The public reads were run again by TCRdb, first through fastp at Q25 and then through MiXCR, and only productive beta chains were kept. CDR3 protein sequences are deduplicated, and each keeps its most common genes and DNA. In this record, the V and J calls reflect TCRdb's handling and not the investigators' own analysis. The sample yields approximately 210,000 distinct CDR3 sequences; roughly 15% were counted once. The ten top clones hold 40% of the sample.

The CDR3 numbers 12 residues from cysteine through phenylalanine. The DNA shown is the 36-base CDR3, in frame from base 1. The trim is 3 bases for V and 10 bases for J, with a gap of 10 bases between the germline ends. A further study also used this sample, focusing on T cells expressing NK-cell markers. Per that second paper: Three sorted T-cell subsets (CD3+CD56+NKG2C+, CD3+CD56+NKG2C- and CD3+CD56-NKG2C+) from fewer than 10 donors had their TCR beta-chain repertoires profiled. Among the eight sequenced donors, only one was HCMV-seronegative, while the other seven were HCMV-seropositive. In several experiments an anti-gammadeltaTCR antibody was added to restrict sorting to alphabetaTCR-expressing T cells. In roughly six donors, the dominant CD3+CD56+NKG2C+ clonotypes ranked among the top 10 CD8+ clonotypes, making up about 1.0-8% of CD8+ T cells. Those dominant clonotypes were again the most abundant among CD3+CD56-NKG2C+ cells in four donors, at about 25-65%. It remained unclear whether the expanded NKG2C-expressing T cell clones were specific for HCMV antigens. The study sequenced eight donors, all healthy volunteers chosen at random: three men and five women. To determine HCMV serostatus, a commercial ELISA kit was used to detect HCMV-specific IgG in serum. MIGEC handled demultiplexing of the reads and grouping by UMI, while MiTCR was used to assemble and quantify clonotypes. To remove erroneous sequences, TCR cDNA sequences were retained only when supported by two or more reads. The tcR package was used for downstream repertoire analysis, and clonotypes were matched between fractions using CDR3 nucleotide sequence together with V segment. Antigen specificity was annotated against VDJdb with VDJmatch, allowing one amino acid substitution in CDR3.

The chain couples TRBV12-3 or TRBV12-4 to TRBJ2-1; the D gene lacks a confident call. The clonotype comes from a woman between 18 and 30 years old in good health. What was sequenced was CD8+ T cells sorted from blood. For the CDR3, the sequence is CASSFRQDEQFF. The sequence in DNA is TGTGCCAGCAGTTTCCGACAAGACGAGCAGTTCTTC.